A single sample is the source of the 6 T cell receptor beta chains below, sequenced in a study of technical replicates of blood from a handful of donors (dated by TCRdb to about 2017). Library preparation used the immunoSEQ multiplex PCR assay. The source is immuneACCESS, and TCRdb retained only in-frame sequences with V and J called. Part of the clones is not carried over; for the studies checked, unresolved V genes explain less than half of this, and the remainder is unexplained. For this sample there are roughly 51,000 clones; roughly 95% appear just once. The ten most abundant clones make up roughly 4.5% of the sample. The sample taken for sequencing was PBMCs. Receptor source: a human donor in good health. Some clones in this sample may be carry-over from other donors' samples.

The CDR3 loop is CSVVSYEKLFF. DNA of the CDR3: TGCAGCGTTGTTTCTTATGAAAAACTGTTTTTT. The genes are TRBV29-1 and TRBJ1-4; D not resolved. This CDR3 region has 11 residues. V was clipped by 4 bases and J by 6 bases, with 6 bases between them. Germline CDR1 is SQVTM and CDR2 is ANQGSEA.

The chain joins TRBV2 to TRBJ2-7, with 8 bases identical to TRBD2. This CDR3 has 15 amino acids. The V gene end was trimmed by 0 bases and the J gene end by 6 bases; junction bases not matched to a gene: 7. CDR1 is SNHLY and CDR2 is FYNNEI in the germline V gene. Here the CDR3 reads CASSEAPAGVAEQYF. CDR3 DNA: TGTGCCAGCAGTGAAGCCCCAGCGGGAGTGGCCGAGCAGTACTTC.

This clone was detected only a few times. The genes are TRBV7-7 and TRBJ2-2; D is possibly TRBD2 (6 bases). Germline V gives CDR1 SSHAT, CDR2 FNYEAQ (reference sequence). V was cut by 5 bases and J by 7 bases, with 11 bases left in between. The CDR3 consists of 13 residues. CDR3 DNA sequence: TGTGCCAGCAGCCCCCGGGGGTTCGGGGAGCTGTTTTTT. Encoded protein: CASSPRGFGELFF.

V usage is TRBV7-8 and J usage is TRBJ2-1, with 13 bases fitting TRBD2. The junction had 15 bases not matched to a gene; V was cut back by 3 bases and J by 4 bases. The germline gives CDR1 SGHVS, CDR2 FQNEAQ. This CDR3 region has 20 residues. In DNA form, the CDR3 reads TGTGCCAGCAGCTTCGCGGGGGGACTAGCGGGAAGGATCGATTACAATGAGCAGTTCTTC. Translation gives CASSFAGGLAGRIDYNEQFF.

The rearrangement joins TRBV5-5 to TRBJ1-6; D is possibly TRBD1 (5 bases). The germline CDR1 and CDR2 sequences are SGHKS and YYEKEE (reference sequence). The V gene lost 4 bases and the J gene lost 7 bases, with 15 bases spanning the gap. This CDR3 contains 15 residues. CDR3 loop: CASSVQWGGNSPLHF. The CDR3 DNA is TGTGCCAGCAGCGTACAGTGGGGGGGAAATTCACCCCTCCACTTT.

J is TRBJ2-7 and V is TRBV7-9; 8 bases line up with TRBD2. This CDR3 comprises 15 residues. The trim removed 8 bases at V and 0 bases at J, leaving 9 bases unmatched. CDR1 and CDR2 from the germline V gene are SEHNR and FQNEAQ (reference sequence). The CDR3 here is CASPPPGTSSYEQYF. CDR3 DNA sequence: TGTGCCAGCCCCCCACCCGGGACTAGCTCCTACGAGCAGTACTTC.